This T cell receptor (beta chain) was recovered during a study of CD8+ T cells in alopecia areata. The CDR3 contains 12 residues. In germline, CDR1 is LGHNA, CDR2 YNFKEQ. Trimming took 1 base from V and 6 from J, leaving 5 bases between them. Study-level results: Clonality was higher in lesional than normal scalp, especially in alopecia totalis/universalis.

As regards this clone: Antigen unknown.

Peripheral blood and lesional scalp punch biopsies were taken from alopecia areata patients. Using a FACSAria, the CD4+ and CD8+ T cells were sorted from the PBMCs. Isolated RNA was reverse transcribed into cDNA used as the sequencing template. Profiling relied on immunoSEQ multiplex PCR, and the TCRdb table lists in-frame clones only, not all of them. There are about 100,000 clones in the sample; approximately 50% occur only once, and approximately 23% lies in the top ten. This TCR came from a human donor with alopecia areata. The chain combines TRBV4-2 with TRBJ2-3; D may be TRBD2 (5 bases). Sequences were obtained from NKG2D-low CD8+ T cells sorted from blood. CDR3 DNA: TGTGCCAGCAGCCAAGGAGGGGATACGCAGTATTTT. The encoded protein is CASSQGGDTQYF.